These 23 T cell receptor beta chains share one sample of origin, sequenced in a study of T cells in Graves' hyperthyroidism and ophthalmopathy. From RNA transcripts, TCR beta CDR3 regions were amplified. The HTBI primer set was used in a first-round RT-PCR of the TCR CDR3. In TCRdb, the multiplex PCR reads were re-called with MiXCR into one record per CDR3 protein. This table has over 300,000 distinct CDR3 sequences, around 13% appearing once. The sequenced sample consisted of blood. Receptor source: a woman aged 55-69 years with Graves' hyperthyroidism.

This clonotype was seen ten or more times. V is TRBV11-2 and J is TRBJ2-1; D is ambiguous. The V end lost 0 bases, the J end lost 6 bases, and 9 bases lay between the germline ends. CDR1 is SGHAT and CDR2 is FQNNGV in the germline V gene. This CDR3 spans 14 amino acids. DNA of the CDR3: TGTGCCAGCAGCTTAGATGCTAGTTTCAATGAGCAGTTCTTC. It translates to CASSLDASFNEQFF.

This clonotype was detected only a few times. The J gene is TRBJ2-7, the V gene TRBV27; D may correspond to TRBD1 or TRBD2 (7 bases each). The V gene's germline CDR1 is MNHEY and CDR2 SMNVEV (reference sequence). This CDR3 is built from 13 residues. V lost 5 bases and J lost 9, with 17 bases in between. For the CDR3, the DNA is TGTGCCAGCAGTCCAGAACCAGGGGGGGGGCAGTACTTC. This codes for CASSPEPGGGQYF.

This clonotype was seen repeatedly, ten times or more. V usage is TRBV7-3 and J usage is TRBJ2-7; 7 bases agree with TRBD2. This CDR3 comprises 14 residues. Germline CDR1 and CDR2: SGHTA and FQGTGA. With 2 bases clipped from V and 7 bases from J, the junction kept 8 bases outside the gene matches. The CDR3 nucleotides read TGTGCCAGCAGCTTAGCGGGAGAGTTCTCGGAGCAGTACTTC. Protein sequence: CASSLAGEFSEQYF. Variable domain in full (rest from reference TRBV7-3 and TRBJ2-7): GAGVSQTPSNKVTEKGKYVELRCDPISGHTALYWYRQSLGQGPEFLIYFQGTGAADDSGLPNDRFFAVRPEGSVSTLKIQRTERGDSAVYLCASSLAGEFSEQYFGPGTRLTVT.

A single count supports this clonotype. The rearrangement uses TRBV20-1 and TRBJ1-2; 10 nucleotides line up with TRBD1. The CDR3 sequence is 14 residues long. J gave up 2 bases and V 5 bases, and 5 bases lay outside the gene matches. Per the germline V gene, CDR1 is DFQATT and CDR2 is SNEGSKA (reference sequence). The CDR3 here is CSAYPGQGNYGYTF. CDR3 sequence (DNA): TGCAGTGCTTACCCGGGACAGGGGAACTATGGCTACACCTTC.

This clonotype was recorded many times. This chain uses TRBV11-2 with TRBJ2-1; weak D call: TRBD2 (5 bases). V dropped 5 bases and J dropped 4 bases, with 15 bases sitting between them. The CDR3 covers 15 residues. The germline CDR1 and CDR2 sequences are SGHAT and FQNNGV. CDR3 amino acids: CASSLAGPRYNEQFF. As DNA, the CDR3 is TGTGCCAGCAGCCTAGCAGGACCGAGATACAATGAGCAGTTCTTC.

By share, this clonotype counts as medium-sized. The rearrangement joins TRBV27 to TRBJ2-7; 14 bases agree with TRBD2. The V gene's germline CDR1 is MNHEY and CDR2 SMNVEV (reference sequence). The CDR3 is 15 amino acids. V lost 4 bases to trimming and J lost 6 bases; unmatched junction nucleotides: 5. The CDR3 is CASSSLTSGRAEQYF. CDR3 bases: TGTGCCAGCAGTTCTCTGACTAGCGGGAGGGCCGAGCAGTACTTC.

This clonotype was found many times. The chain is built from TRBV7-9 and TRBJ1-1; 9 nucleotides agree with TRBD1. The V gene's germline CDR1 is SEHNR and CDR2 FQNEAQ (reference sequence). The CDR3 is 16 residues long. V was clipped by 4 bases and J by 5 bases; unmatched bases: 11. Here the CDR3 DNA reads TGTGCCAGCAGCTACCCACAGGGGGCTCGGGGAACTGAAGCTTTCTTT. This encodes CASSYPQGARGTEAFF.

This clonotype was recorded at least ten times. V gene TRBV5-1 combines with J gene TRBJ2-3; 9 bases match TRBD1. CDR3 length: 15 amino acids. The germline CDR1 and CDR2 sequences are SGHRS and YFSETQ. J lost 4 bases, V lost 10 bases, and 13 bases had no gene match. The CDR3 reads CASRPGTGKSDTQYF. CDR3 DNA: TGCGCCTCCCGACCGGGGACAGGGAAATCAGATACGCAGTATTTT.

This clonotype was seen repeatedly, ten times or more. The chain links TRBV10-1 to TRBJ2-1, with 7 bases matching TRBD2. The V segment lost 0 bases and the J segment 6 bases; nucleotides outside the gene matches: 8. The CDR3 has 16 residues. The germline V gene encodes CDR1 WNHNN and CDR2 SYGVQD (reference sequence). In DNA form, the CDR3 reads TGCGCCAGCAGTGAGTCGAAAGGCGCGGGAGTCAATGAGCAGTTCTTC. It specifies CASSESKGAGVNEQFF.

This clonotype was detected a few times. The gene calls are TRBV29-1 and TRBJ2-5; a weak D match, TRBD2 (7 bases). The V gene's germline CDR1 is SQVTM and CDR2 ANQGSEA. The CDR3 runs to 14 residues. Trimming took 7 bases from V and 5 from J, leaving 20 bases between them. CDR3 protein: CSGDPGAGAETQYF. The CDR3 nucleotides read TGCAGCGGGGACCCGGGGGCGGGAGCGGAGACCCAGTACTTC.

CDR3 residues: CASRDGAGPQETQYF. The DNA for the CDR3 is TGCGCCAGCCGAGATGGGGCGGGGCCACAAGAGACCCAGTACTTC. The chain joins TRBV5-1 to TRBJ2-5; TRBD2 is a possible D gene (6 bases). This CDR3 is built from 15 residues. The V gene's germline CDR1 is SGHRS and CDR2 YFSETQ. Trimming took off 7 bases at V and 2 bases at J, with 18 bases between the two ends.

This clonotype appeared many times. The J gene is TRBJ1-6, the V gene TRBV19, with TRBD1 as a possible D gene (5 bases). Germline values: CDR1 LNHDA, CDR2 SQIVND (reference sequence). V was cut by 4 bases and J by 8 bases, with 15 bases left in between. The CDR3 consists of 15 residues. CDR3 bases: TGTGCCAGTAGTACCACCGGGACTTGGGATTCACCCCTCCACTTT. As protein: CASSTTGTWDSPLHF.

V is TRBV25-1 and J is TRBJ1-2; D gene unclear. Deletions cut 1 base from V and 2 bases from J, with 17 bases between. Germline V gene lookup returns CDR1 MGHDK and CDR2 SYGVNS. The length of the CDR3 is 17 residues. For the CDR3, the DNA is TGTGCCAGCAGTGAATTCAGGTCACGCGCGGGAAACTATGGCTACACCTTC. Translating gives CASSEFRSRAGNYGYTF.

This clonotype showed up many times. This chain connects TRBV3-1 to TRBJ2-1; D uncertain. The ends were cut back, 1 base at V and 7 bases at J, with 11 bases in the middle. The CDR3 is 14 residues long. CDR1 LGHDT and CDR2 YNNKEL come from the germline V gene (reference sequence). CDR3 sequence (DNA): TGTGCCAGCAGCCAAGTGGGATCCAGAAATGAGCAGTTCTTC. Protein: CASSQVGSRNEQFF.

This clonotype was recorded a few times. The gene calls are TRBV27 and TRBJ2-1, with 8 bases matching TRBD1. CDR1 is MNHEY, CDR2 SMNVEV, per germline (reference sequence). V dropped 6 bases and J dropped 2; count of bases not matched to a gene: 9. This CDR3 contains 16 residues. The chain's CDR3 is CASRLGTGFTYNEQFF. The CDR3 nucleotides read TGTGCCAGCAGGCTCGGGACAGGCTTTACCTACAATGAGCAGTTCTTC.

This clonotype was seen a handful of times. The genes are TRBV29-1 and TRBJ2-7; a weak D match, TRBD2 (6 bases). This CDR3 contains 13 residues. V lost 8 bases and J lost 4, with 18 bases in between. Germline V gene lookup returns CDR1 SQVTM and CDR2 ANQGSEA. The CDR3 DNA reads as TGCAGCTTCCTTTACCCCGGGAGATACGAGCAGTACTTC. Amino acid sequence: CSFLYPGRYEQYF.

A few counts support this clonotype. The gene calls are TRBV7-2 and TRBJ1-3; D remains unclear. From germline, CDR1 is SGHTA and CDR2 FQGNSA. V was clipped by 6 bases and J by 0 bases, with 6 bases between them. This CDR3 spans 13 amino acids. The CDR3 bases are TGTGCCAGCAGTTTCAACTCTGGAAACACCATATATTTT. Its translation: CASSFNSGNTIYF.

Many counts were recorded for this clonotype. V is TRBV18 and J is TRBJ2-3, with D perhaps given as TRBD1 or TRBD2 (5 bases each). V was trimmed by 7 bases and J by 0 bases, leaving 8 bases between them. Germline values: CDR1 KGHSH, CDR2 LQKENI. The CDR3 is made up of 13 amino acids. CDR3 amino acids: CASLGPSTDTQYF. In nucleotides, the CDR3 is TGTGCCAGCTTGGGACCAAGCACAGATACGCAGTATTTT.

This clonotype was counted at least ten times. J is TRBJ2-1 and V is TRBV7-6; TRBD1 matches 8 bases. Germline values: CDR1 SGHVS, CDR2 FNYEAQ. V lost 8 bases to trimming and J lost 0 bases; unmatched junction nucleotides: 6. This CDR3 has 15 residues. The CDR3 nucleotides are TGTGCCAGCGGCTACAGGGGGGCCTCCTACAATGAGCAGTTCTTC. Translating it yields CASGYRGASYNEQFF.

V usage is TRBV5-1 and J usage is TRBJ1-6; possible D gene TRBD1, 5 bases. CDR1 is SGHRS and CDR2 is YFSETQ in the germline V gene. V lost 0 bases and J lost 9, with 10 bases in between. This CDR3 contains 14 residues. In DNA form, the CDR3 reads TGCGCCAGCAGCTTGGTAGGGGACGGTTCACCCCTCCACTTT. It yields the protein CASSLVGDGSPLHF.

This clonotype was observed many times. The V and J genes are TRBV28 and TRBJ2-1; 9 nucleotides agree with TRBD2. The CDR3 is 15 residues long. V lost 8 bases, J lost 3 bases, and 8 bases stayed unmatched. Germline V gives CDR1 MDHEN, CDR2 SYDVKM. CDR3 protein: CASGTTSGFYNEQFF. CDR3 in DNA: TGTGCCAGCGGTACGACTAGCGGCTTCTACAATGAGCAGTTCTTC.

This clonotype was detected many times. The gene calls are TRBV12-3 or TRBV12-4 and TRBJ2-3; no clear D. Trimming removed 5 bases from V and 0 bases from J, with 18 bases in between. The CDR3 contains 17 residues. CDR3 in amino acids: CASSPFRPPGSTDTQYF. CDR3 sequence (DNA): TGTGCCAGCAGTCCCTTCAGACCCCCCGGTAGCACAGATACGCAGTATTTT.

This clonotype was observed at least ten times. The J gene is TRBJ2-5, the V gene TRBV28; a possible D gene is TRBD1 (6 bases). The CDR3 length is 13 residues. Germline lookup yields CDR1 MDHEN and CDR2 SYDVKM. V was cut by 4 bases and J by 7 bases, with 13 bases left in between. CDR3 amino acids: CASSSYRAGTQYF. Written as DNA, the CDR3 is TGTGCCAGCAGTTCCTACAGGGCTGGGACCCAGTACTTC.